The TCR beta chain described here comes from a study of CXCR3-negative and CXCR3-positive naive CD8 T cells. Study-level findings and limits: The TRBV-TRBJ usage of naive CXCR3-negative and CXCR3-positive cells was similar, but that of memory cells differed. When CXCR3-positive naive cells were set against CXCR3-negative naive cells, the former had more hydrophobic TRB CDR3s.

As regards this clonotype: Its antigen remains unknown.

Researchers prepared the TRB cDNA libraries using 5' RACE with UMI labels. After re-calling the 5' RACE reads, TCRdb lists one entry per CDR3 protein, DNA absent. Here the sample table reports about 6,000 distinct CDR3 sequences. Germline CDR1 is LGHNA and CDR2 is YNFKEQ. This CDR3 contains 13 residues. The sample was naive CXCR3+ CD8+ T cells from blood. Subset meaning: CD45RO-CCR7+CD27+CD95- naive CD8+ T cells expressing CXCR3 (TNR3+). The sequence was collected from a human donor in good health. Some clones in this sample may be carry-over from other donors' samples. The chain recombines TRBV4-2 with TRBJ2-7. Here the CDR3 reads CASSQDSPYEQYF.